This TCR beta chain was captured by sequencing in a study of cytomegalovirus exposure and HLA in healthy donors. The wider study: Some 200 million T cells yielded around 120 million unique TCR beta sequences in earlier analysis.

The CDR3 runs 14 residues. V gave up 4 bases and J gave up 1 base, with 13 bases separating them. Germline values: CDR1 SQVTM, CDR2 ANQGSEA. With regard to this clone: What it binds is not known.

PCR involved 60 Vbeta and 13 Jbeta primers. The data were produced by immunoSEQ multiplex PCR, yet TCRdb's version contains in-frame clones alone and is incomplete. The sample lists some 170,000 clones; approximately 9.5% were seen once. Study conclusions and caveats: HLA allele associations emerged for some 16,000 TCR beta sequences in a later analysis, at 0.05 false discovery rate.

Input material: PBMCs. This rearrangement joins TRBV29-1 to TRBJ2-5; maybe TRBD1 (6 bases). This clonotype was obtained from a woman aged 25 to 39 in good health and CMV-seropositive. CDR3 sequence reads: CSVARLDSQETQYF. CDR3 bases: TGCAGCGTTGCGCGTCTGGACAGCCAAGAGACCCAGTACTTC.